The 2 T cell receptor beta chains below were found in one sample sequenced in a study of cytomegalovirus exposure and HLA in healthy donors (TCRdb year 2017). Libraries were constructed by the immunoSEQ multiplex PCR assay. A mixture of 60 forward primers for TCR Vbeta segments and 13 reverse primers for TCR Jbeta segments was used in the multiplex PCR. TCRdb stores this immuneACCESS table with in-frame sequences only. Part of the clones is absent; in the studies checked, under half of the shortfall reflects unresolved V genes, and no reason is known for the rest. Here the sample has hundreds of thousands of clones; approximately 82% occur a single time. Of the sample, 0.63% is held by the ten largest clones. The material sequenced was PBMCs. The source is a man aged 18 to 30 in good health and CMV-seronegative.

J is TRBJ1-5 and V is TRBV27, with TRBD1 matching 9 bases. The germline gives CDR1 MNHEY, CDR2 SMNVEV (reference sequence). The V and J ends lost 6 bases and 7 bases, in that order; junction bases with no gene match: 13. There are 16 residues in the CDR3. In nucleotides, the CDR3 is TGTGCCAGCAGCCCTCTCGATGGGACAGGGCAACAGCCCCAGCATTTT. This translates into CASSPLDGTGQQPQHF.

The chain combines TRBV5-4 with TRBJ1-2; weak D call: TRBD1 (5 bases). Germline V gene data show CDR1 as SGHNT and CDR2 as YYREEE (reference sequence). The CDR3 spans 14 residues. Trimming took off 3 bases at V and 2 bases at J, with 11 bases between the two ends. The CDR3 DNA reads as TGTGCCAGCAGCTCGGTACGGGGGAACTATGGCTACACCTTC. Its translation is CASSSVRGNYGYTF.